These 5 T cell receptor beta chains share one sample of origin, sequenced in a study of T cells in Graves' hyperthyroidism and ophthalmopathy. RNA transcripts yielded amplified TCR beta CDR3 regions. TCR CDR3 regions were first amplified by RT-PCR with HTBI primers. TCRdb called the multiplex PCR reads again in MiXCR, with one record for every CDR3 protein. The table lists under 350,000 distinct CDR3 sequences, approximately 17% of them singletons. Sequenced sample: blood. The receptors here all came from a woman aged 55-70 years with Graves' ophthalmopathy.

The table lists this clonotype with many counts. The chain recombines TRBV7-3 with TRBJ2-1, with 7 bases that match TRBD1. The CDR3 has 15 residues. Germline V gene lookup returns CDR1 SGHTA and CDR2 FQGTGA. The V and J ends lost 5 bases and 0 bases, in that order; junction bases with no gene match: 4. CDR3 loop: CASSPRGTSYNEQFF. The CDR3 nucleotides are TGTGCCAGCAGCCCCAGGGGGACCTCCTACAATGAGCAGTTCTTC.

This clonotype has just a few counts. J is TRBJ2-2 and V is TRBV9; 8 nucleotides line up with TRBD2. After removal of 3 bases from V and 3 bases from J, the junction contained 10 bases not matched to a gene. The germline V gene has CDR1 SGDLS and CDR2 YYNGEE. The CDR3 is made up of 17 amino acids. The CDR3 coding sequence is TGTGCCAGCAGCGCTTCCTCGGGAGGGCCGTACACCGGGGAGCTGTTTTTT. Its translation: CASSASSGGPYTGELFF.

CDR3 nucleotides: TGTGCCAGCAGCGTAGTAAACTGGGGAGATACGCAGTATTTT. It codes for CASSVVNWGDTQYF. This chain links TRBV9 with TRBJ2-3, with D hard to call. Trimming took 0 bases from V and 5 from J, leaving 10 bases between them. The length of the CDR3 is 14 residues. Germline loops: CDR1 SGDLS, CDR2 YYNGEE.

Regarding this clonotype: A much larger clone lies one base from this, so it may be a read error. V usage is TRBV28 and J usage is TRBJ1-1, with a weak D call TRBD1 (6 bases). Trimming left V 8 bases short and J 6 bases short, with 19 bases between. The CDR3 is 14 residues long. CDR1 and CDR2 (germline): MDHEN, SYDVKM. CDR3 in DNA: TGTGCCAGCGGGTACAGGGTTTTGAGCGCTGAAGCTTTCTTT. Translating gives CASGYRVLSAEAFF.

This clonotype was seen repeatedly, ten times or more. The genes are TRBV7-8 and TRBJ2-7, with 9 bases fitting TRBD1. Trimming cost V 5 bases and J 5 bases; bases outside gene matches: 13. Germline CDR1 is SGHVS and CDR2 is FQNEAQ. The CDR3 consists of 16 residues. The CDR3 DNA sequence: TGTGCCAGCAGCCTCAGGGACAGGGTGGCTACTAACGAGCAGTACTTC. Translation gives CASSLRDRVATNEQYF.